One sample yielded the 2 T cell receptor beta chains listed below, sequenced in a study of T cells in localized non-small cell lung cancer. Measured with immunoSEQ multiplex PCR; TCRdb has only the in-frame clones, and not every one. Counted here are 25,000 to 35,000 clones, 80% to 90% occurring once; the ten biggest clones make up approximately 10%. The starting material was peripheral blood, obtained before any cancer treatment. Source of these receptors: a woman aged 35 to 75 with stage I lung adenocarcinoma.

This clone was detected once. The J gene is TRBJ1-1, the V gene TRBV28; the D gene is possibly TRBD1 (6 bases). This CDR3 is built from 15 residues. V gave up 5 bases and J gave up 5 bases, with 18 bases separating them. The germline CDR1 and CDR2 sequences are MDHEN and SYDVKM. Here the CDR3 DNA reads TGTGCCAGCAGTAACGCAGGGGCCGGGGCTACTGAAGCTTTCTTT. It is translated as CASSNAGAGATEAFF. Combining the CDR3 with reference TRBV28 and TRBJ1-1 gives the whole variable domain DVKVTQSSRYLVKRTGEKVFLECVQDMDHENMFWYRQDPGLGLRLIYFSYDVKMKEKGDIPEGYSVSREKKERFSLILESASTNQTSMYLCASSNAGAGATEAFFGQGTRLTVV.

CDR3 protein: CASSSYGGRTEAFF. In DNA, the CDR3 is TGTGCCAGCAGCTCCTACGGGGGGCGGACTGAAGCTTTCTTT. The chain recombines TRBV9 with TRBJ1-1, with a tentative D call TRBD1 (6 bases). The CDR3 has 14 amino acids. Per germline, CDR1 SGDLS and CDR2 YYNGEE. The V gene lost 4 bases and the J gene lost 5 bases, with 15 bases spanning the gap.